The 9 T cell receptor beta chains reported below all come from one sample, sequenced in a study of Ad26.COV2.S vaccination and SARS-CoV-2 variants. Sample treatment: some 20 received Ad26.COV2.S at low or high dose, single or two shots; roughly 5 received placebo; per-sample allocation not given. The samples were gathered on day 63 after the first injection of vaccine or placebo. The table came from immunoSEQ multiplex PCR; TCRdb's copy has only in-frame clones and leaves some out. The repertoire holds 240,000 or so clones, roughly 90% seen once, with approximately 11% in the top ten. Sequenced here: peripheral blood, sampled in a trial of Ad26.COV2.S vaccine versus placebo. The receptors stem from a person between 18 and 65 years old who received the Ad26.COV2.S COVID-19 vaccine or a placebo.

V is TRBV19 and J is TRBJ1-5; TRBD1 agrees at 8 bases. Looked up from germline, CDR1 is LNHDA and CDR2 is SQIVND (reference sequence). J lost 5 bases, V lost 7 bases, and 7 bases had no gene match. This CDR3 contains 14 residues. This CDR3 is CASTPGQADQPQHF. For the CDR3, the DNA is TGTGCCAGTACCCCGGGACAGGCGGATCAGCCCCAGCATTTT. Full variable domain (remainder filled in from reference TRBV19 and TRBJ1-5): DGGITQSPKYLFRKEGQNVTLSCEQNLNHDAMYWYRQDPGQGLRLIYYSQIVNDFQKGDIAEGYSVSREKKESFPLTVTSAQKNPTAFYLCASTPGQADQPQHFGDGTRLSIL.

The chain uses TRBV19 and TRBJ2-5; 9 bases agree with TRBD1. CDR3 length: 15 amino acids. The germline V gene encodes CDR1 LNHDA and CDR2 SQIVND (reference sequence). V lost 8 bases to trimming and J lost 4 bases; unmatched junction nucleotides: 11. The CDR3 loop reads CASRRGQGTRETQYF. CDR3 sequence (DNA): TGTGCCAGTCGAAGGGGACAGGGTACTCGAGAGACCCAGTACTTC.

The CDR3 here is CASSSRDWDYEQYF. For the CDR3, the DNA is TGTGCCAGCAGTTCCCGGGACTGGGACTACGAGCAGTACTTC. The genes are TRBV6-2 or TRBV6-3 and TRBJ2-7; a possible D gene is TRBD2 (6 bases). V was trimmed by 4 bases and J by 3 bases, leaving 13 bases between them. The V gene's germline CDR1 is MNHEY and CDR2 SVGEGT. The CDR3 is 14 amino acids.

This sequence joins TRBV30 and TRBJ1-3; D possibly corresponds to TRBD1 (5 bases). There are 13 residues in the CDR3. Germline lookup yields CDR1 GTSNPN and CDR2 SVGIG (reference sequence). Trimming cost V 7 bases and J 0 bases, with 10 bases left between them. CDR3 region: CASMGVSGNTIYF. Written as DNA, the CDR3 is TGTGCCTCCATGGGGGTCTCTGGAAACACCATATATTTT.

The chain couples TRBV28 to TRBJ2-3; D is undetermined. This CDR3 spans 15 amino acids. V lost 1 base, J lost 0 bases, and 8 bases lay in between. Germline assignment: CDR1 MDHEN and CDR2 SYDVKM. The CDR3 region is CASSLLAESTDTQYF. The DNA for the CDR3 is TGTGCCAGCAGTTTATTGGCGGAGAGCACAGATACGCAGTATTTT. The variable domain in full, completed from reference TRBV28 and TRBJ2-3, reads DVKVTQSSRYLVKRTGEKVFLECVQDMDHENMFWYRQDPGLGLRLIYFSYDVKMKEKGDIPEGYSVSREKKERFSLILESASTNQTSMYLCASSLLAESTDTQYFGPGTRLTVL.

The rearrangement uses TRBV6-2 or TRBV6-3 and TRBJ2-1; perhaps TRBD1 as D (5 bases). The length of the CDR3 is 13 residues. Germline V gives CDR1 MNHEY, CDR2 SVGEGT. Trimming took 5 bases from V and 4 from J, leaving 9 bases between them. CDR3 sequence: CASSKQEYNEQFF. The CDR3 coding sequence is TGTGCCAGCAGTAAACAGGAGTACAATGAGCAGTTCTTC.

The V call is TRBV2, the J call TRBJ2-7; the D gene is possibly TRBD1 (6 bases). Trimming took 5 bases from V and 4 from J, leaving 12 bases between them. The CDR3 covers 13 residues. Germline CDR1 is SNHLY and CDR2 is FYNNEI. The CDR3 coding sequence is TGTGCCAGCAGTACCGGACAGCCATACGAGCAGTACTTC. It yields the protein CASSTGQPYEQYF.

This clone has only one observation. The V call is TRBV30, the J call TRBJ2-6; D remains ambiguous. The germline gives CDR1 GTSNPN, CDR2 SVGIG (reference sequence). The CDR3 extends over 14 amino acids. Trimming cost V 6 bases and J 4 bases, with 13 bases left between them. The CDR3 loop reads CACPVLAGANVLTF. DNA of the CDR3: TGTGCCTGCCCTGTCCTCGCCGGGGCCAACGTCCTGACTTTC.

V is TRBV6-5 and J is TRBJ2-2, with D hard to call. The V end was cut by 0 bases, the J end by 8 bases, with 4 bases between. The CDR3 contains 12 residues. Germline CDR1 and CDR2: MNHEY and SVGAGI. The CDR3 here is CASSYSKGELFF. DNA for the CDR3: TGTGCCAGCAGTTACTCGAAGGGGGAGCTGTTTTTT.